The next 7 T cell receptor beta chains were all read from a single sample in a study of cytomegalovirus exposure and HLA in healthy donors. PCR used 60 Vbeta primers and 13 Jbeta primers. The protocol was immunoSEQ multiplex PCR, while the TCRdb copy is restricted to in-frame clones and leaves out a portion. Of around 200,000 clones in the sample, just under 75% are singletons; the top ten hold about 5%. Sequencing used PBMCs. The source of these receptors is a man between 25 and 39 years old in good health and CMV-seropositive.

The chain employs TRBV19 and TRBJ2-1; D not certain. Per germline, CDR1 LNHDA and CDR2 SQIVND (reference sequence). Trimming cost V 5 bases and J 12 bases, with 11 bases left between them. CDR3 length: 11 residues. The CDR3 DNA sequence: TGTGCCAGTAGTGGCGGATTAGTGCAGTTCTTC. Its protein product is CASSGGLVQFF.

The chain couples TRBV13 to TRBJ1-6; D unclear. Trimming took 5 bases from V and 12 from J, leaving 14 bases between them. The CDR3 is 13 residues long. The germline CDR1 and CDR2 sequences are PRHDT and FYEKMQ (reference sequence). As DNA, the CDR3 is TGTGCCAGCAGCCTGATGACTGGTAAACCCCTCCACTTT. It yields the protein CASSLMTGKPLHF.

In this sample, this clone turned up a few times. At the DNA level, this CDR3 is encoded by other sequences in the same sample as well. The chain links TRBV9 to TRBJ2-3; a weak D match, TRBD2 (5 bases). V shed 4 bases and J shed 3 bases, with 15 bases lying between them. CDR3 length: 15 residues. The germline V gene has CDR1 SGDLS and CDR2 YYNGEE. The CDR3 coding sequence is TGTGCCAGCAGCCTAGAAGGCCTAGCAACAGATACGCAGTATTTT. Residues: CASSLEGLATDTQYF.

The chain recombines TRBV7-9 with TRBJ2-5, with 7 bases aligning to TRBD2. This CDR3 comprises 15 residues. Looked up from germline, CDR1 is SEHNR and CDR2 is FQNEAQ (reference sequence). Losses at the gene ends were 5 bases for V and 5 bases for J; bases not matched to a gene: 11. CDR3 DNA: TGTGCCAGCAGCCCCACCAGCGGGGTGTCTGAGACCCAGTACTTC. Amino acid sequence: CASSPTSGVSETQYF. Filled out from reference TRBV7-9 and TRBJ2-5, the complete variable domain reads DTGVSQNPRHKITKRGQNVTFRCDPISEHNRLYWYRQTLGQGPEFLTYFQNEAQLEKSRLLSDRFSAERPKGSFSTLEIQRTEQGDSAMYLCASSPTSGVSETQYFGPGTRLLVL.

The chain joins TRBV19 to TRBJ1-1; D might be TRBD1 (5 bases). This CDR3 is 15 amino acids long. Trimming took 7 bases from V and 1 from J, leaving 16 bases between them. Per the germline V gene, CDR1 is LNHDA and CDR2 is SQIVND (reference sequence). The CDR3 sequence: CASIHLGGRNTEAFF. In DNA form, the CDR3 reads TGTGCCAGTATCCACTTGGGGGGTCGGAACACTGAAGCTTTCTTT. Combining the CDR3 with reference TRBV19 and TRBJ1-1 gives the whole variable domain DGGITQSPKYLFRKEGQNVTLSCEQNLNHDAMYWYRQDPGQGLRLIYYSQIVNDFQKGDIAEGYSVSREKKESFPLTVTSAQKNPTAFYLCASIHLGGRNTEAFFGQGTRLTVV.

V gene TRBV5-1 combines with J gene TRBJ2-7; perhaps TRBD2 as D (6 bases). Germline values: CDR1 SGHRS, CDR2 YFSETQ. V was shortened by 5 bases and J by 6 bases, with 15 bases between the two germline ends. The CDR3 loop spans 13 amino acids. The CDR3 loop is CASSTPGVPEQYF. CDR3 DNA sequence: TGCGCCAGCAGTACACCGGGAGTTCCCGAGCAGTACTTC.

The chain links TRBV18 to TRBJ2-7, with TRBD1 matching over 7 bases. V gave up 2 bases and J gave up 3 bases; unmatched junction bases: 7. Germline V gives CDR1 KGHSH, CDR2 LQKENI. The CDR3 loop spans 15 amino acids. The CDR3 loop reads CASSPVGTAYYEQYF. The CDR3 DNA reads as TGTGCCAGCTCACCAGTCGGGACAGCCTACTACGAGCAGTACTTC.